Given below is one TCR beta chain in context. Its matching antigen is unknown. This entry belongs to a study of CD8 T cells in ankylosing spondylitis. This CDR3 is 15 amino acids long. The germline V gene has CDR1 MNHNS and CDR2 SASEGT. Trimming shortened V by 1 base and J by 1 base, and 8 bases separated the two germline ends. Study-level results: Among TCR beta sequences, a motif of several highly homologous variants appeared characteristic of ankylosing spondylitis blood.

From the 5' RACE reads, TCRdb called clonotypes with MiXCR, one entry per CDR3 protein. The sample yields around 430,000 distinct CDR3 sequences, approximately 17% seen once. The genes are TRBV6-1 and TRBJ1-5; D gene uncertain. This clonotype originated in a male donor with ankylosing spondylitis. Sequenced input: blood, either unsorted or a sorted T cell fraction (not recorded which). In DNA form, the CDR3 reads TGTGCCAGCAGTGAAGGACCGACGAGCAATCAGCCCCAGCATTTT. This codes for CASSEGPTSNQPQHF.